This T cell receptor beta chain stems from a study of OX40 agonist ivuxolimab in advanced cancers. Germline V CDR1 and CDR2: MGHRA, YSYEKL. This CDR3 has 15 amino acids. J gave up 0 bases and V 2 bases, and 3 bases lay outside the gene matches. Sequencing used immunoSEQ multiplex PCR; TCRdb keeps in-frame clones, though not all of them. The table has tens of thousands of clones, approximately 84% seen once. This sequence originates from an adult with an advanced solid tumor such as melanoma, head and neck, liver or kidney cancer. The V call is TRBV4-1, the J call TRBJ2-7; TRBD2 aligns across 8 bases. Sample: CD4+ or CD8+ T cells sorted from blood, taken in a trial of the OX40 agonist ivuxolimab. CDR3 in DNA: TGCGCCAGCAGCCAACGAAGCGGGAGCTCCTACGAGCAGTACTTC. It translates to CASSQRSGSSYEQYF.